Below, one TCR beta chain is given with its context. The target antigen is unknown. CDR1 is KGHDR and CDR2 is SFDVKD in the germline V gene. The CDR3 loop spans 16 amino acids. V shed 5 bases, J shed 0 bases, and the junction held 5 bases outside the gene matches. The sample originates from a study of T cell responses to AZD1222 COVID-19 vaccine. Overall study findings and caveats: Spike regions recognized by vaccine-associated CD4 TCRs spanned the protein, led by 160-218 and 743-854.

TCRdb keeps only in-frame clones here, not all; method: immunoSEQ multiplex PCR. The sample contains more than 85,000 clones, about 89% of which appear only once. The V call is TRBV24-1, the J call TRBJ1-3, with 8 bases lining up with TRBD1. Sequencing was performed on peripheral blood, taken on day 0 of AZD1222 vaccination. The source is an adult in good health. The CDR3 spells CATSASGQDSGNTIYF. CDR3 DNA: TGTGCCACCAGTGCCTCGGGACAGGACTCTGGAAACACCATATATTTT.